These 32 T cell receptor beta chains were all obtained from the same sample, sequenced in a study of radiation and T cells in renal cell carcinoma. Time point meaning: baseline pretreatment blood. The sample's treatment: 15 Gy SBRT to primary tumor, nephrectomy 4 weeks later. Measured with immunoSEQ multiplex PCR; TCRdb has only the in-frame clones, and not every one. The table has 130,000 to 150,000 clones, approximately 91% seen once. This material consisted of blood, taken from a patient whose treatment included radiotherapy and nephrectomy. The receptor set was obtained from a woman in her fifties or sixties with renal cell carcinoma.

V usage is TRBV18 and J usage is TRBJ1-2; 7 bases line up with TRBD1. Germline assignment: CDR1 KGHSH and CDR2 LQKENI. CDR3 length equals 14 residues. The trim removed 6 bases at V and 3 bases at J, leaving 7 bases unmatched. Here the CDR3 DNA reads TGTGCCAGCTCTCGGGAGGGGGCGGACTATGGCTACACCTTC. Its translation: CASSREGADYGYTF.

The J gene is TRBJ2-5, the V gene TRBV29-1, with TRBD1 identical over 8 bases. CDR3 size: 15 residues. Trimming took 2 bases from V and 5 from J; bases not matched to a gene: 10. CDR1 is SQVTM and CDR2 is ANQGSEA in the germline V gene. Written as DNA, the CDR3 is TGCAGCGTTGAAAGGGGGCAGGGGGCCGGGGAGACCCAGTACTTC. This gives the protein CSVERGQGAGETQYF.

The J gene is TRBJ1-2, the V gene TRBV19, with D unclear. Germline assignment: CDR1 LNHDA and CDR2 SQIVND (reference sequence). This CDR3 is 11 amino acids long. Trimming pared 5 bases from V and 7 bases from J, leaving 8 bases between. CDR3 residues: CASSEAFGYTF. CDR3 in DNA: TGTGCCAGTAGTGAGGCGTTTGGCTACACCTTC.

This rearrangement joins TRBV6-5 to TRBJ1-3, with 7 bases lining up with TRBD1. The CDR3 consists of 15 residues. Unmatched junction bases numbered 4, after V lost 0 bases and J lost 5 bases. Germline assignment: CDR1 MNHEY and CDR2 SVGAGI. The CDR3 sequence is CASSYSNRGRNTIYF. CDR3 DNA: TGTGCCAGCAGTTACTCGAACAGGGGCAGAAACACCATATATTTT.

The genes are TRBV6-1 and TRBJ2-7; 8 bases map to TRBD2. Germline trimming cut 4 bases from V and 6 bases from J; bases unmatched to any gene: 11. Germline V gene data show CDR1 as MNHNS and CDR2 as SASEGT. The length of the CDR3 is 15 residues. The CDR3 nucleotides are TGTGCCAGCAGTGTAAGCGGGGGCCCCCGCTCCGAGCAGTACTTC. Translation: CASSVSGGPRSEQYF.

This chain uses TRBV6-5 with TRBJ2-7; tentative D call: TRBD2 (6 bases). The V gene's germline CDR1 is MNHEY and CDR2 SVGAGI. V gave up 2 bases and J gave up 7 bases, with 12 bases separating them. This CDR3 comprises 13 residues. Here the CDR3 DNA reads TGTGCCAGCAGTTACCGGGGAGGTGGTGAGCAGTACTTC. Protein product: CASSYRGGGEQYF.

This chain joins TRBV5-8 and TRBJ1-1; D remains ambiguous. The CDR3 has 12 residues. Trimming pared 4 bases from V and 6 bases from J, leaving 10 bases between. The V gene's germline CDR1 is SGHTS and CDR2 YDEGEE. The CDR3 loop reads CASSPERAEAFF. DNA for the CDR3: TGTGCCAGCAGCCCTGAGCGGGCTGAAGCTTTCTTT.

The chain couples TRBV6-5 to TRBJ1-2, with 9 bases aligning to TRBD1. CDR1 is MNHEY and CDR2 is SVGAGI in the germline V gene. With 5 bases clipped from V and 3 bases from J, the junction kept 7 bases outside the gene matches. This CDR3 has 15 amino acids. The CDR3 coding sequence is TGTGCCAGCAGTCCACAGGGGGCGGTCGACTATGGCTACACCTTC. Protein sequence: CASSPQGAVDYGYTF.

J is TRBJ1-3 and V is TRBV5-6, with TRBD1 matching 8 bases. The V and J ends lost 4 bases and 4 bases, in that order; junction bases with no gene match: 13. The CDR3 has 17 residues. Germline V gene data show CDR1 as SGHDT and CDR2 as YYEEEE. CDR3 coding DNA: TGTGCCAGCAGCCTTTACCTTACAGGGGGTTCAGGAAACACCATATATTTT. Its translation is CASSLYLTGGSGNTIYF.

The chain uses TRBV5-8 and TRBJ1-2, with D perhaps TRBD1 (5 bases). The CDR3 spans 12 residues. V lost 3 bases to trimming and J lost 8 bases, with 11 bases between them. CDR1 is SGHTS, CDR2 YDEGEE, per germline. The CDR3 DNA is TGTGCCAGCAGCTCGGGACCTCGGGGCTACACCTTC. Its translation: CASSSGPRGYTF.

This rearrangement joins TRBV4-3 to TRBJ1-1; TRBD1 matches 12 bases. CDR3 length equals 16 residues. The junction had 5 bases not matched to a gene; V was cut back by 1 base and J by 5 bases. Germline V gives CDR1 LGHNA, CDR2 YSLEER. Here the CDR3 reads CASSQVGTGGRTEAFF. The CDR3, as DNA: TGCGCCAGCAGCCAAGTCGGGACAGGGGGCCGTACTGAAGCTTTCTTT.

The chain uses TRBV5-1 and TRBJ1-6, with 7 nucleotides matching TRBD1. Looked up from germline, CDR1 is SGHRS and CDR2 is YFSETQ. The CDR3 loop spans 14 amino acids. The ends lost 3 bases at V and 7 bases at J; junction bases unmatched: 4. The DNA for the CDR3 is TGCGCCAGCAGCTCAGACAGGGACAATTCACCCCTCCACTTT. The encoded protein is CASSSDRDNSPLHF. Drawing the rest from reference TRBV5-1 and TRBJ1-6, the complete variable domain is KAGVTQTPRYLIKTRGQQVTLSCSPISGHRSVSWYQQTPGQGLQFLFEYFSETQRNKGNFPGRFSGRQFSNSRSEMNVSTLELGDSALYLCASSSDRDNSPLHFGNGTRLTVT.

The CDR3 reads CASSLVETQYF. The DNA for the CDR3 is TGTGCCAGCAGCTTAGTCGAGACCCAGTACTTC. V and J are TRBV7-2 and TRBJ2-5, with unresolved D. The CDR3 extends over 11 amino acids. Germline CDR1 SGHTA, CDR2 FQGNSA. Trimming took off 1 base at V and 5 bases at J, with 2 bases between the two ends.

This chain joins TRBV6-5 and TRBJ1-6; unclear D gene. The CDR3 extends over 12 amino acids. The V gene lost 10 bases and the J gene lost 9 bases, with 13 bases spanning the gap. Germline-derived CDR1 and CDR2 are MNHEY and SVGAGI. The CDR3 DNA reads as TGTGCCACTCGGCGTATGGGTTCACCCCTCCACTTT. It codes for CATRRMGSPLHF.

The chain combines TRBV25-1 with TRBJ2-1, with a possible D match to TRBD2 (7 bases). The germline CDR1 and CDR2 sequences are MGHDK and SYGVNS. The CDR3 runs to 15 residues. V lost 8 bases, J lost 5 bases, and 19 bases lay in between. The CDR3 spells CASSLGGVTHNEQFF. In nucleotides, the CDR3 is TGTGCCAGCTCCCTAGGGGGGGTAACCCACAATGAGCAGTTCTTC.

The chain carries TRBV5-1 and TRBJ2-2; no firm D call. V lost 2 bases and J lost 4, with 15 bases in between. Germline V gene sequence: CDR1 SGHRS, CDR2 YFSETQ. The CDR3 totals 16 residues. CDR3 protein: CASSFDSSQLTGELFF. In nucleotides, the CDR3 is TGCGCCAGCAGCTTTGACTCGTCCCAACTCACCGGGGAGCTGTTTTTT.

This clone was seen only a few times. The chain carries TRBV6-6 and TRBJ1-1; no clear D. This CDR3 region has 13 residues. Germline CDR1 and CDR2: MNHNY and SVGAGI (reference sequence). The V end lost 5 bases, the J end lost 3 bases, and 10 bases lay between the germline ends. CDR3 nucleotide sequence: TGTGCCAGCAGTCCCACCCATGACACTGAAGCTTTCTTT. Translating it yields CASSPTHDTEAFF.

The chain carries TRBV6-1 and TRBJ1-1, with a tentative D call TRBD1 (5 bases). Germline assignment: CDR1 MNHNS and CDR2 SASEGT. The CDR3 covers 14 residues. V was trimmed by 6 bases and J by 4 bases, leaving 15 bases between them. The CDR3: CASRLVEGSTEAFF. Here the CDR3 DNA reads TGTGCCAGCAGGTTGGTGGAGGGGAGCACTGAAGCTTTCTTT.

CDR3: CAISTYVGANYGYTF. In DNA, the CDR3 is TGTGCCATTTCGACATATGTGGGAGCTAACTATGGCTACACCTTC. The chain employs TRBV7-9 and TRBJ1-2; no reliable D call. V gave up 10 bases and J gave up 0 bases, with 18 bases separating them. CDR1 and CDR2 (germline): SEHNR, FQNEAQ (reference sequence). This CDR3 contains 15 residues. The full variable domain, its missing parts supplied by reference TRBV7-9 and TRBJ1-2, is DTGVSQNPRHKITKRGQNVTFRCDPISEHNRLYWYRQTLGQGPEFLTYFQNEAQLEKSRLLSDRFSAERPKGSFSTLEIQRTEQGDSAMYLCAISTYVGANYGYTFGSGTRLTVV.

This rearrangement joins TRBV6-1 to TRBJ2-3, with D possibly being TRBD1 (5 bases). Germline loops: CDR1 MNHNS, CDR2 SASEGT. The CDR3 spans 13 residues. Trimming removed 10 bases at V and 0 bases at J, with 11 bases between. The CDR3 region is CAISQGSTDTQYF. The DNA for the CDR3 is TGTGCCATCTCCCAGGGAAGCACAGATACGCAGTATTTT.

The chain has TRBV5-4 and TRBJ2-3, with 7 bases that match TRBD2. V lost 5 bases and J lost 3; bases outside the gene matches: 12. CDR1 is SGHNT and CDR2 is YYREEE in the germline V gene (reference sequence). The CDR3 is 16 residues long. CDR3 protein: CASRPSGGGNTDTQYF. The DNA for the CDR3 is TGTGCCAGCAGGCCCAGTGGCGGGGGTAATACAGATACGCAGTATTTT.

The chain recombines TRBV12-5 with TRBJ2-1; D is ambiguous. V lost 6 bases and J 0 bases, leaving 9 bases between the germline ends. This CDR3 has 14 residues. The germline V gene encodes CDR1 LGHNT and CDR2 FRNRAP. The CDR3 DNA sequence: TGTGCTAGTGGGACACTAACCTCCTACAATGAGCAGTTCTTC. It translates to CASGTLTSYNEQFF.

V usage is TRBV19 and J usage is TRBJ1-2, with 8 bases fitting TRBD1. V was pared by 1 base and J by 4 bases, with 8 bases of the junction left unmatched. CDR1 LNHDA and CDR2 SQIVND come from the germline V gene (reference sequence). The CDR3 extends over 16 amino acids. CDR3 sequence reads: CASSIGQGALVYGYTF. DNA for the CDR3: TGTGCCAGTAGTATAGGCCAGGGGGCCTTGGTCTATGGCTACACCTTC.

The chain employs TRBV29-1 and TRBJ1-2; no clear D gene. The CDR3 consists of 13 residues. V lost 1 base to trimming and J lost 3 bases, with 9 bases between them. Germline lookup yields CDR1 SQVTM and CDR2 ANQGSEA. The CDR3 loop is CSVEVGMHYGYTF. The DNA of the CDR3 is TGCAGCGTTGAAGTCGGGATGCACTATGGCTACACCTTC.

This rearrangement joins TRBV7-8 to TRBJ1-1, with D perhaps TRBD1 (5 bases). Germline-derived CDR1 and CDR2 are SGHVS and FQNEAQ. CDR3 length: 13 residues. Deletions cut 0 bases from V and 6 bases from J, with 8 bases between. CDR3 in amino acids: CASSLARASEAFF. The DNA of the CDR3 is TGTGCCAGCAGCTTAGCCAGGGCTTCTGAAGCTTTCTTT.

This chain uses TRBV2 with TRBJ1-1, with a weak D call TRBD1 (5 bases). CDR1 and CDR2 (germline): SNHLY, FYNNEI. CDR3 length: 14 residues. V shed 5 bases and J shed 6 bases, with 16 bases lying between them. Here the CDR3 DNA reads TGTGCCAGCAGTCCCCAAAAGGGGTTTCCTGAAGCTTTCTTT. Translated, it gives CASSPQKGFPEAFF.

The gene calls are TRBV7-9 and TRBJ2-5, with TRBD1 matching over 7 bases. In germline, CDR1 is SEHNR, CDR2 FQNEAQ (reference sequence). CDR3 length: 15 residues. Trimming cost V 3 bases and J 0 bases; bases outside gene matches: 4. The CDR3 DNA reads TGTGCCAGCAGCTTGGCAGGGGGTAACCAAGAGACCCAGTACTTC. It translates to CASSLAGGNQETQYF. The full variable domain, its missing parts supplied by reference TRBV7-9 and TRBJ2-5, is DTGVSQNPRHKITKRGQNVTFRCDPISEHNRLYWYRQTLGQGPEFLTYFQNEAQLEKSRLLSDRFSAERPKGSFSTLEIQRTEQGDSAMYLCASSLAGGNQETQYFGPGTRLLVL.

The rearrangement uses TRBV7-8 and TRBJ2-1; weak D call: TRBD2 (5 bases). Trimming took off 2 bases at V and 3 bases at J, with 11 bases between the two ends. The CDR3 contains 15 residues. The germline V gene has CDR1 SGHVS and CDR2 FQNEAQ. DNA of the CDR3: TGTGCCAGCAGCTTAAAAGAGGGCCGCTACAATGAGCAGTTCTTC. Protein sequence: CASSLKEGRYNEQFF.

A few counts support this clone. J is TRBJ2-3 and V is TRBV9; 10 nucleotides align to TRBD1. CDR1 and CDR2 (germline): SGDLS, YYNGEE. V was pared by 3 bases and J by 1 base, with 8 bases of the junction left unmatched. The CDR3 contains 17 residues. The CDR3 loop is CASSDKRTGGRTDTQYF. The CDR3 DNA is TGTGCCAGCAGCGACAAGAGGACAGGGGGACGCACAGATACGCAGTATTTT.

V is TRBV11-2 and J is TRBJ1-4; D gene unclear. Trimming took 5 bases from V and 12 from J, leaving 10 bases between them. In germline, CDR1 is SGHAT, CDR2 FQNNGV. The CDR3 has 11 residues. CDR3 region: CASSLSIELFF. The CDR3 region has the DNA TGTGCCAGCAGCCTCTCGATAGAACTGTTTTTT.

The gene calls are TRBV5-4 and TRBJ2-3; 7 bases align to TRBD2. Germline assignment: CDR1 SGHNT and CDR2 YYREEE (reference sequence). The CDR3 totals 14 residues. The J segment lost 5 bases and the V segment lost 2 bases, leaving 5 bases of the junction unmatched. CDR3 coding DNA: TGTGCCAGCAGCTTAGCGGGGAGGAGAGATACGCAGTATTTT. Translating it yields CASSLAGRRDTQYF.

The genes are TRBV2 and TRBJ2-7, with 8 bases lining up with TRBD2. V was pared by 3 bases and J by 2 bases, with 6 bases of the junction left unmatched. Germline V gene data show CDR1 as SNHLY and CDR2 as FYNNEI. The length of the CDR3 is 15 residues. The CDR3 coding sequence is TGTGCCAGCAGTGATGGCAAGCGGGAGCCCTACGAGCAGTACTTC. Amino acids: CASSDGKREPYEQYF. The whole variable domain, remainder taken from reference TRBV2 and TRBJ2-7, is EPEVTQTPSHQVTQMGQEVILRCVPISNHLYFYWYRQILGQKVEFLVSFYNNEISEKSEIFDDQFSVERPDGSNFTLKIRSTKLEDSAMYFCASSDGKREPYEQYFGPGTRLTVT.